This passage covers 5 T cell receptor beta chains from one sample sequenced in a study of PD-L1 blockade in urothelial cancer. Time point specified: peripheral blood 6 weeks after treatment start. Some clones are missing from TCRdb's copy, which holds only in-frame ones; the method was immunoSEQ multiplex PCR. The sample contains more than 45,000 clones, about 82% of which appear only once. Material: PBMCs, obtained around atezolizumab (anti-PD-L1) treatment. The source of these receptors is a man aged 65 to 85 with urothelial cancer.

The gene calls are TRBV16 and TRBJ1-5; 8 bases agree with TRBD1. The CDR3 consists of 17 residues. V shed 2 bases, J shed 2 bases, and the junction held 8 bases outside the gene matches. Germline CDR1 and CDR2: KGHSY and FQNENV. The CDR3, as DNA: TGTGCCAGCAGCCAACCTCCGACAGGGGTCGGCAATCAGCCCCAGCATTTT. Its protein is CASSQPPTGVGNQPQHF.

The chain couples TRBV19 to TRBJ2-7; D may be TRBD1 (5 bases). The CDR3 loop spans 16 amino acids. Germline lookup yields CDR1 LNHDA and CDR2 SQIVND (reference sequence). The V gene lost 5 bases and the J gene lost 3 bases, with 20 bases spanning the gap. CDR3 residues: CASSAELGASFYEQYF. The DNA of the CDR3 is TGTGCCAGTAGTGCGGAGCTTGGGGCCTCCTTCTACGAGCAGTACTTC.

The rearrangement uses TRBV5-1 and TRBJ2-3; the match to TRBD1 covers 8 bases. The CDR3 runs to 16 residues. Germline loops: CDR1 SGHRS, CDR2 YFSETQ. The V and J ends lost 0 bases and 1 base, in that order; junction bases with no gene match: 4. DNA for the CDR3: TGCGCCAGCAGCTTGGGGACAGGGCTTCGCACAGATACGCAGTATTTT. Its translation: CASSLGTGLRTDTQYF.

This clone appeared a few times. CDR3 sequence: CASREIVRVGIQYF. The DNA for the CDR3 is TGTGCCAGCAGAGAGATTGTGAGGGTTGGGATTCAGTACTTC. This rearrangement joins TRBV28 to TRBJ2-4, with D possibly TRBD2 on 5 matching bases. This CDR3 has 14 amino acids. V was trimmed by 6 bases and J by 10 bases, leaving 19 bases between them. Germline CDR1 is MDHEN and CDR2 is SYDVKM.

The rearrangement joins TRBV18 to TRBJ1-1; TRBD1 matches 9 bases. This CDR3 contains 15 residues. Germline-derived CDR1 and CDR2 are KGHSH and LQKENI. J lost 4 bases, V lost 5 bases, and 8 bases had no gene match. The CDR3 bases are TGTGCCAGCTCAGCCGGGACAGGGAAAATCACTGAAGCTTTCTTT. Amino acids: CASSAGTGKITEAFF.